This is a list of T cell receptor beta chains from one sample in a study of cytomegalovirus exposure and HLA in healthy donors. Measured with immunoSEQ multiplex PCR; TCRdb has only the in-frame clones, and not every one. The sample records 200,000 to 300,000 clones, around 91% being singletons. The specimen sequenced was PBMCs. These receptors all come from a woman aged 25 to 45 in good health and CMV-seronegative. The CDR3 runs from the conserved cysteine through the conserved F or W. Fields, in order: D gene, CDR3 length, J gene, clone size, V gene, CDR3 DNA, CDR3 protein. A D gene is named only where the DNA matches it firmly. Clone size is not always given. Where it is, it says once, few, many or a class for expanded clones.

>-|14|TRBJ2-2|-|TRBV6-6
TGTGCCAGCAGCTTAAAGACTGGGACCGGGGAGCTGTTTTTT
CASSLKTGTGELFF
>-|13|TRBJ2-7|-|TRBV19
TGTGCCAGTAGTTTCGGGAGTAGAGACGAGCAGTACTTC
CASSFGSRDEQYF
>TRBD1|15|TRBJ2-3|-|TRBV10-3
TGTGCCATCAGTGACGGGACAGGGGGCACAGATACGCAGTATTTT
CAISDGTGGTDTQYF
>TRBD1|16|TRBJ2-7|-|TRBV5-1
TGCGCCAGCAGCGACAACCGGGACAGACCCTTTTACGAGCAGTACTTC
CASSDNRDRPFYEQYF
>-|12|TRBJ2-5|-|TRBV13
TGTGCCAGCAGCTGGACTCGGGGGACCCAGTACTTC
CASSWTRGTQYF
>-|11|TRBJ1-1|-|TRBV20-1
TGCAGTGCTAGAGATCTCGGTGAAGCTTTCTTT
CSARDLGEAFF
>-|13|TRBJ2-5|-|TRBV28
TGTGCCAGCAGTCTAGGGACCAAGGAGACCCAGTACTTC
CASSLGTKETQYF
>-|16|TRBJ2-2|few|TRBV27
TGTGCCAGCAGTCCCCTCGTGACGCGGAACACCGGGGAGCTGTTTTTT
CASSPLVTRNTGELFF
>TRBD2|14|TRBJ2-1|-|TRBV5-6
TGTGCCAGCAGCTTTATACTAGCGGGAGGGCTGGAGTTCTTC
CASSFILAGGLEFF
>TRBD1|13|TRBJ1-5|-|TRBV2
TGTGCCTCCCAGGGACAGGGGGCTCAGCCCCAGCATTTT
CASQGQGAQPQHF
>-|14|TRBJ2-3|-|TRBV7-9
TGTGCCAGCAGCTTAGCGGGGTCCACAGATACGCAGTATTTT
CASSLAGSTDTQYF
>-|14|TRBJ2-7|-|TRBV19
TGTGCCAGTAGTATGGGGGACGCTTTCTACGAGCAGTACTTC
CASSMGDAFYEQYF
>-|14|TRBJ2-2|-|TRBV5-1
TGCGCCAGCAGTAGGGGCGGGGTCACCGGGGAGCTGTTTTTT
CASSRGGVTGELFF
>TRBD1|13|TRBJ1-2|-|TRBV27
TGTGCCAGCGGACTGACAGGGAACTATGGCTACACCTTC
CASGLTGNYGYTF
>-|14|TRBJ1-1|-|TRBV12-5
TGTGCTAGTGGTTTGGGCCAGCAGAACACTGAAGCTTTCTTT
CASGLGQQNTEAFF
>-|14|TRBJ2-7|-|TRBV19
TGTGCCAGTAGTATAGGGGGGGGCCCCTACGAGCAGTACTTC
CASSIGGGPYEQYF
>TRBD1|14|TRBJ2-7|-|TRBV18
TGTGCCAGCTCACCGAGACAGGGCGGATACGAGCAGTACTTC
CASSPRQGGYEQYF
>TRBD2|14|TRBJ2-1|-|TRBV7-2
TGTGCCAGCAGCTTAGGGGACTACGACAATGAGCAGTTCTTC
CASSLGDYDNEQFF
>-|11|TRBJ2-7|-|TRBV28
TGTGCCAGCAGTGATGCCGGGGAGCCCTCCTTC
CASSDAGEPSF
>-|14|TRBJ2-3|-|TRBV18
TGTGCCAGCTCACCACCGGGATCCAGAGATACGCAGTATTTT
CASSPPGSRDTQYF
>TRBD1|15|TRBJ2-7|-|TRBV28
TGTGCCAGCAGGAGGACAGGGGAGGTTCTCTACGAGCAGTACTTC
CASRRTGEVLYEQYF
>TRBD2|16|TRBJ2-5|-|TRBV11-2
TGTGCCAGCAGCTTGGTTTCGGCGGGACTACAAGAGACCCAGTACTTC
CASSLVSAGLQETQYF
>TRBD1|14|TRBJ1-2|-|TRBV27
TGTGCCAGCAGTTTAGGACAGGGGGCGGGTGGCTACACCTTC
CASSLGQGAGGYTF
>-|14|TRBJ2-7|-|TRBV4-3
TGCGCCAGCAGCCAAGATAGGAGCGGTTACGAGCAGTACTTC
CASSQDRSGYEQYF
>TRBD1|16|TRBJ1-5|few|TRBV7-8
TGTGCCAGCAGCTTATGGACAGGGAATAGCAATCAGCCCCAGCATTTT
CASSLWTGNSNQPQHF
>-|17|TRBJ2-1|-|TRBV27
TGTGCCAGCAGTCTCTCCATTGTGGGGGGCGAGTTTGATGAGCAGTTCTTC
CASSLSIVGGEFDEQFF
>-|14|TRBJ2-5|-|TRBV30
TGTGCCTGGAGTCTTGGAGGAGGGATGGAGACCCAGTACTTC
CAWSLGGGMETQYF
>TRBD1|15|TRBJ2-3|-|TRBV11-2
TGTGCCAGCAGCTTAGGCGTGGACAGGGCAGATACGCAGTATTTT
CASSLGVDRADTQYF
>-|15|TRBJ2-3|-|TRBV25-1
TGTGCCAGTAGAGAAAGGGGGGTTAGCACAGATACGCAGTATTTT
CASRERGVSTDTQYF
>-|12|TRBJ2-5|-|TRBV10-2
TGCGCCAGCAGGAGGGGCGAAGAGACCCAGTACTTC
CASRRGEETQYF
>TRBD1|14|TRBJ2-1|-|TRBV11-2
TGTGCCAGCAGCTTAGGGACAGGGGTTGGTGAGCAGTTCTTC
CASSLGTGVGEQFF
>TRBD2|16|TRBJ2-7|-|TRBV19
TGTGCCAGTAGTATGTGGTCTAGCGGGAACTCCTACGAGCAGTACTTC
CASSMWSSGNSYEQYF
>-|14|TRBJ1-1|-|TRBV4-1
TGCGCCAGCAGCCAAGCGGGGGGAGGCACTGAAGCTTTCTTT
CASSQAGGGTEAFF
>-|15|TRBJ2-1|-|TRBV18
TGTGCCAGCTCGGGACCCACCACCGGGTTCAATGAGCAGTTCTTC
CASSGPTTGFNEQFF
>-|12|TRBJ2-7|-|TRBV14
TGTGCCAGCAGCCAAGATCCGTACGAGCAGTACTTC
CASSQDPYEQYF
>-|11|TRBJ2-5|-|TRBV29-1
TGCAGCGTTGTGGGCATGGAGACCCAGTACTTC
CSVVGMETQYF
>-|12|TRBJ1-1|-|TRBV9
TGTGCCAGCCCCCGGGTGAACACTGAAGCTTTCTTT
CASPRVNTEAFF
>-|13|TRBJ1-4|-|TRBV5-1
TGCGCCAGCAGCTCCTCGTGGGATGAAAAACTGTTTTTT
CASSSSWDEKLFF
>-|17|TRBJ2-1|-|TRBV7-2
TGTGCCAGCAGCTTAGCGCGTCGGACTACCCGGGGGTATGAGCAGTTCTTC
CASSLARRTTRGYEQFF